A selection of T cell receptor beta chains follows, all from one sample in a study of monozygotic twins with inflammatory bowel disease. No DNA is given; TCRdb re-called the 5' RACE reads and lists each CDR3 protein once. Here the sample table reports 440,000 or so distinct CDR3 sequences. The sample comprised blood. These receptors were obtained from a human donor with ulcerative colitis or Crohn's disease, or a healthy co-twin of an affected twin (not recorded which). CDR3s include the opening cysteine and the closing phenylalanine or tryptophan.

CDR3	V	J
CASRGGTGNNQPQHF	TRBV6-2/TRBV6-3	TRBJ1-5
CASSLYDPGYEQYF	TRBV28	TRBJ2-7
CSARPGDRGSETQYF	TRBV20-1	TRBJ2-5
CASSFRQGNRNEQFF	TRBV7-2	TRBJ2-1
CSARTVGQLAKNIQYF	TRBV20-1	TRBJ2-4
CASSQGSEQYF	TRBV4-1	TRBJ2-7
CSARSGTGGPGELFF	TRBV20-1	TRBJ2-2
CSVEPQGRPDTQYF	TRBV29-1	TRBJ2-3
CASSYSFTGQGFSDTQYF	TRBV6-5	TRBJ2-3
CSARDDRNYEQYF	TRBV20-1	TRBJ2-7